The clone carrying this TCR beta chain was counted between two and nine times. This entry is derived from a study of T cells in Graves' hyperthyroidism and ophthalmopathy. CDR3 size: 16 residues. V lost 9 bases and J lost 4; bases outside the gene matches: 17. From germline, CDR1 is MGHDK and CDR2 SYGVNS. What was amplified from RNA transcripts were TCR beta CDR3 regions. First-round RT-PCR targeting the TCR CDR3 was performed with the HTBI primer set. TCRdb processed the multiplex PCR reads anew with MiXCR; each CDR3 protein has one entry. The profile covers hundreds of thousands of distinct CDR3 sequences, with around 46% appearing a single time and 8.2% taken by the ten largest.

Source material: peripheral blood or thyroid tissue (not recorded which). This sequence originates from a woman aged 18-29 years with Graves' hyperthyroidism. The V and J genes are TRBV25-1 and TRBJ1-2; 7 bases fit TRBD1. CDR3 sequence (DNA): TGTGCCAGTAGTTCAAACCGGGACAGTGGGGGCTATGGCTACACCTTC. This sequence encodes CASSSNRDSGGYGYTF.